The rows below give T cell receptor beta chains drawn from one sample of a study of vaccination effects on CD4 cells after COVID-19. Their specific antigens are unknown. Generated by immunoSEQ multiplex PCR, the TCRdb table keeps only in-frame clones and is missing some. The sample consists of approximately 24,000 clones, 76% of them appearing once. Material: CD4+ T cells from PBMCs cultured with HCoV-NL63 spike peptides, obtained before COVID-19 vaccination. Receptor source: a human donor who received a COVID-19 vaccine. The conserved cysteine and the conserved F or W are not part of the CDR3 here. The listing skips clone size in some rows; elsewhere it reads once, few, many or a size class.

V	J	size	CDR3
TRBV5-4	TRBJ1-1	.	ASSRQVRGDTEAF
TRBV9	TRBJ2-2	few	ASRTGTANTGELF
TRBV3-1/TRBV3-2	TRBJ2-5	few	ASSQGLKETQY
TRBV4-1	TRBJ2-1	.	ASSGLAGDLSYNEQF
TRBV7-6	TRBJ1-1	.	ASSHPGGMDTEAF
TRBV4-2	TRBJ2-2	.	ASSQEGLAGVNHGELF
TRBV6-5	TRBJ1-4	.	ASSYSLDPPREKLF
TRBV19	TRBJ2-4	once	ATIPGQPGGIQY
TRBV11-3	TRBJ2-2	.	ASTNQGGGTGELF
TRBV5-6	TRBJ2-5	.	ASSKGLAGGLVETQY
TRBV19	TRBJ2-3	.	ASSPNRGTDTQY
TRBV7-2	TRBJ1-1	.	ASSIRTGMNTEAF
TRBV6-5	TRBJ2-1	.	ASQFGGGNEQF
TRBV18	TRBJ2-4	.	ASSPQEGSTGNIQY
TRBV19	TRBJ2-2	.	ASRPTGGGTGELF
TRBV5-1	TRBJ2-3	.	ASSSTFTSTDTQY
TRBV30	TRBJ1-1	.	AWSPRVTAF
TRBV5-4	TRBJ1-4	.	ASSQGAGSNEKLF
TRBV19	TRBJ2-7	.	ASSTQRVPYEQY
TRBV7-9	TRBJ2-5	.	ASHQYRTSGEETQY
TRBV6-6	TRBJ2-7	few	ASSFLRTGIYEQY
TRBV12-3/TRBV12-4	TRBJ1-1	.	ASSLVGSEAF
TRBV2	TRBJ1-6	.	ASSDLGNNSPLH
TRBV5-1	TRBJ2-7	.	ASSFHRLAGGPPPYEQY
TRBV10-1	TRBJ2-2	.	ASSGGTSGSRELF
TRBV3-1/TRBV3-2	TRBJ1-2	.	ASSQVTRGREYGYT
TRBV5-4	TRBJ2-5	.	ASSLAQETQY
TRBV7-2	TRBJ2-2	.	ASTLTGTSSAGELF
TRBV5-1	TRBJ1-6	.	ASRSTGVNSPLH
TRBV11-2	TRBJ1-2	.	ASSSSRISGTNYGYT
TRBV5-1	TRBJ2-2	.	ASSLGQGNTGELF
TRBV12-3/TRBV12-4	TRBJ2-5	.	ASSWTSATQY
TRBV2	TRBJ1-5	once	ASSPGQGWAINQPQH
TRBV11-2	TRBJ2-5	.	ASSLDHRKQETQY
TRBV5-3	TRBJ2-7	.	ARSLSSGTGPIPLSLAPYEQY
TRBV5-1	TRBJ1-1	.	ASSLAWGPTEAF
TRBV5-1	TRBJ2-3	.	ASRSRPQDTQY
TRBV5-4	TRBJ2-5	.	ASSLMGGETQY
TRBV3-1/TRBV3-2	TRBJ2-5	.	ASSASGEETQY
TRBV11-2	TRBJ2-4	once	ASSLEYIQY
TRBV4-1	TRBJ2-7	.	ASRRGAGASYEQY
TRBV11-2	TRBJ2-7	.	ASSSAFEQY
TRBV19	TRBJ2-1	few	ASSFLAGGAYNEQF
TRBV30	TRBJ1-3	.	AWGTVGNTIY
TRBV10-3	TRBJ1-3	.	AVLSVSSGNTIY
TRBV5-4	TRBJ2-7	.	ASSLTGSYEQY
TRBV5-1	TRBJ2-2	.	ASAPPTGAGVRELF
TRBV11-2	TRBJ1-1	.	ASERDRGTTEAF
TRBV19	TRBJ2-3	.	ASSIRGGTDTQY
TRBV2	TRBJ2-7	.	ATREDSSAYEQY
TRBV11-2	TRBJ2-1	.	ASSSEGRADEQF
TRBV3-1/TRBV3-2	TRBJ2-1	.	ASSQDLAGVYEQF
TRBV19	TRBJ2-7	.	ASRDRRGPSEQY
TRBV7-9	TRBJ1-4	once	ASSLAGAGGEKLF
TRBV27	TRBJ2-7	.	ASQKAGGYEQY
TRBV23-1	TRBJ1-4	.	ASSQLRGTSTNEKLF
TRBV5-6	TRBJ2-7	.	ASSLWATSQGAYEQY
TRBV14	TRBJ2-1	once	ASSGGLNNEQF